These 8 T cell receptor beta chains came from one sample sequenced in a study of cytomegalovirus exposure and HLA in healthy donors. 60 Vbeta and 13 Jbeta primers were used in PCR. Only in-frame clones appear in the TCRdb table, and some are missing; sequencing was by immunoSEQ multiplex PCR. The sample has about 120,000 clones; around 82% are singletons. The material sequenced was PBMCs. The receptors stem from a woman aged 35 to 49 in good health and CMV-seropositive.

V and J are TRBV2 and TRBJ2-3; D is undetermined. CDR1 is SNHLY, CDR2 FYNNEI, per germline. The CDR3 contains 17 residues. V was cut by 4 bases and J by 3 bases, with 20 bases left in between. The CDR3 DNA follows: TGTGCCAGCAGTGCTTCTCCGAGTTCTTGGGCGACAGATACGCAGTATTTT. Encoded protein: CASSASPSSWATDTQYF.

Note on this clone: This sample also contains other DNA sequences that code for the same CDR3. The chain combines TRBV18 with TRBJ2-5, with TRBD1 matching over 9 bases. V dropped 3 bases and J dropped 2; count of bases not matched to a gene: 1. Germline V gene lookup returns CDR1 KGHSH and CDR2 LQKENI. This CDR3 is built from 14 residues. CDR3 bases: TGTGCCAGCTCACCCGACAGGGGGCAAGAGACCCAGTACTTC. Translated: CASSPDRGQETQYF.

V gene TRBV2 combines with J gene TRBJ2-5, with D possibly being TRBD2 (5 bases). The J call may not be correct, given that the DNA end is closer to TRBJ2-7. The CDR3 is 12 amino acids. CDR1 is SNHLY, CDR2 FYNNEI, per germline. CDR3 region: CASMGEDYEQYF. As DNA, the CDR3 is TGTGCCAGCATGGGAGAAGATTACGAGCAGTACTTC.

This chain connects TRBV11-3 to TRBJ1-1, with 9 positions matching TRBD1. CDR3 length: 16 amino acids. CDR1 and CDR2 from the germline V gene are SGHNT and YENEEA. J lost 2 bases, V lost 5 bases, and 9 bases had no gene match. CDR3 in amino acids: CASSPRDRAANTEAFF. In nucleotides, the CDR3 is TGTGCCAGCAGCCCCCGGGACAGGGCGGCTAACACTGAAGCTTTCTTT.

This chain connects TRBV9 to TRBJ2-3; TRBD2 matches 11 bases. V lost 0 bases, J lost 4 bases, and 4 bases stayed unmatched. Germline-derived CDR1 and CDR2 are SGDLS and YYNGEE. This CDR3 has 16 amino acids. The CDR3 spells CASSVDLAGGADTQYF. The CDR3 DNA reads as TGTGCCAGCAGCGTAGATCTAGCGGGAGGTGCAGATACGCAGTATTTT.

The rearrangement joins TRBV6-1 to TRBJ2-2, with 7 bases fitting TRBD2. Germline lookup yields CDR1 MNHNS and CDR2 SASEGT. The CDR3 consists of 16 residues. V trimming: 0 bases; J trimming: 3 bases; junction bases outside the gene matches: 4. Here the CDR3 reads CASSEADGRYTGELFF. CDR3 nucleotides: TGTGCCAGCAGTGAAGCTGACGGGAGGTACACCGGGGAGCTGTTTTTT.

V is TRBV2 and J is TRBJ2-7, with no clear D. The ends were cut back, 4 bases at V and 2 bases at J, with 3 bases in the middle. CDR3 length equals 11 residues. Per germline, CDR1 SNHLY and CDR2 FYNNEI. CDR3 residues: CASSVTYEQYF. The CDR3 region has the DNA TGTGCCAGCAGTGTCACCTACGAGCAGTACTTC.

V gene TRBV5-1 combines with J gene TRBJ2-5; 13 bases align to TRBD2. J gave up 11 bases and V 4 bases, and 11 bases lay outside the gene matches. The CDR3 has 15 residues. Germline values: CDR1 SGHRS, CDR2 YFSETQ. As DNA, the CDR3 is TGCGCCAGCAGCACGGGACTAGCGGGACTTTACGAACAGTACTTC. This codes for CASSTGLAGLYEQYF.